These 2 T cell receptor beta chains originate from one sample sequenced in a study of T cell responses to AZD1222 COVID-19 vaccine (dated by TCRdb to the early 2020s). The library was obtained by the immunoSEQ multiplex PCR assay. This is the immuneACCESS table as TCRdb keeps it, with only in-frame sequences that have V and J called. A part of the clones is gone; compared with another copy, unresolved V genes explain less than half, and the rest is unexplained. The sample table contains around 100,000 clones; only one count was recorded for approximately 87% of them. 15% of the sample lies in the top ten. The time point label for this specimen denotes: baseline before first vaccination. Sequencing used peripheral blood, obtained on day 0 of AZD1222 vaccination. These receptors originate from an adult in good health.

This chain joins TRBV7-9 and TRBJ1-1; 7 positions agree with TRBD1. This CDR3 comprises 14 residues. Germline assignment: CDR1 SEHNR and CDR2 FQNEAQ (reference sequence). Unmatched junction bases numbered 10, after V lost 7 bases and J lost 5 bases. This CDR3 is CASTSTGSVTEAFF. In nucleotides, the CDR3 is TGTGCCAGCACCTCGACAGGGTCGGTAACTGAAGCTTTCTTT.

The J gene is TRBJ2-1, the V gene TRBV6-2 or TRBV6-3; D is perhaps TRBD2 (6 bases). Trimming stripped 5 bases from V and 3 bases from J, with 8 bases between. Per the germline V gene, CDR1 is MNHEY and CDR2 is SVGEGT. There are 13 residues in the CDR3. The CDR3 DNA follows: TGTGCCAGCAGTGGGCGGGGCTACAATGAGCAGTTCTTC. Translating it yields CASSGRGYNEQFF.